This T cell receptor (beta chain) came from a study of radiotherapy plus CTLA-4 blockade in lung cancer. Produced via immunoSEQ multiplex PCR; TCRdb's table is partial and in-frame only. The sample comprises 45,000 or so clones, around 76% of which are singletons, and under 9.5% rests with the top ten. Details on this clone: The antigen is not known.

Study findings and constraints: There was expansion of tumor-derived TCR clones in blood after radiotherapy plus ipilimumab.

Germline lookup yields CDR1 MNHEY and CDR2 SVGAGI. This CDR3 is built from 12 residues. Trimming took 2 bases from V and 5 from J, leaving 6 bases between them. The chain recombines TRBV6-5 with TRBJ1-2; D uncertain. The origin of this receptor is a human donor with non-small cell lung cancer who had stable disease on radiotherapy plus ipilimumab. The sequencing here drew on peripheral blood, taken from a patient treated with radiotherapy plus ipilimumab. CDR3 sequence reads: CASSYPSYGYTF. The DNA for the CDR3 is TGTGCCAGCAGTTACCCCAGTTATGGCTACACCTTC.